This T cell receptor (beta chain) was sequenced in a study of beta chain features in type 1 diabetes. Study summary: Examination covered some 110,000,000 sorted cells spanning all samples. Findings and limits, study-wide: A closer apparent resemblance between naive, central memory and Treg TCRB repertoires was seen in patients than in healthy donors.

The germline V gene encodes CDR1 LNHNV and CDR2 YYDKDF (reference sequence). The ends were cut back, 0 bases at V and 4 bases at J, with 21 bases in the middle. This CDR3 is built from 18 residues. In its sample, this clone was seen a few times. Antigen unknown. Isolated RNA was reverse transcribed in full, so expressed TCRB transcripts were sequenced. The table came from immunoSEQ multiplex PCR; TCRdb's copy has only in-frame clones and leaves some out. The repertoire includes around 300,000 clones, around 10% of them detected once, and 0.015% to 0.02% sits in the top ten. This chain connects TRBV15 to TRBJ2-5, with D tentatively TRBD2 (6 bases). The sequencing sample was made of naive CD4+ T cells from blood. The TCR was taken from a woman younger than 45 in good health. The CDR3 loop is CATSRDLARGIAGETQYF. The CDR3 DNA reads TGTGCCACCAGCAGAGATCTGGCGCGGGGAATTGCCGGAGAGACCCAGTACTTC.